The 24 T cell receptor beta chains listed next were all sequenced from one sample in a study of a mutant IDH1 vaccine in newly diagnosed glioma. These receptors' antigens are unknown. Using immunoSEQ multiplex PCR, the repertoire was profiled, and TCRdb retains in-frame clones only, with some absent. This table has about 120,000 clones, roughly 88% appearing once. Specified time point: week 11, during vaccination. It was 300 ug of mutant IDH1 20-mer peptide that made up each vaccine dose, given with topical imiquimod. Sequenced material: PBMCs, taken from a glioma patient whose treatment included an IDH1 peptide vaccine. The receptor set was obtained from a woman aged 45 to 65 with glioma.

For this clone: At one of its ends the junction is not consistent with the germline gene, which may arise from a read error. This rearrangement joins TRBV7-7 to TRBJ2-2; 8 bases map to TRBD1. The CDR3 spans 15 residues. From germline, CDR1 is SSHAT and CDR2 FNYEAQ (reference sequence). As DNA, the CDR3 is TGTGCTAGCAGACTCGGGACAGGGAACACCGGGGAGCTGTTTTTT. Amino acids: CASRLGTGNTGELFF.

The chain employs TRBV5-1 and TRBJ2-1; 8 bases agree with TRBD2. CDR3 length: 18 residues. The germline V gene has CDR1 SGHRS and CDR2 YFSETQ. The junction had 13 bases not matched to a gene; V was cut back by 4 bases and J by 1 base. CDR3 protein: CASSLGTSPQLSYNEQFF. The CDR3 nucleotides are TGCGCCAGCAGCCTCGGGACTAGTCCTCAACTATCCTACAATGAGCAGTTCTTC.

This clone appeared a single time. The chain is built from TRBV18 and TRBJ2-1; a weak D match, TRBD2 (8 bases). This CDR3 is 17 amino acids long. Germline lookup yields CDR1 KGHSH and CDR2 LQKENI. Trimming removed 3 bases at V and 8 bases at J, with 23 bases between. The CDR3 DNA reads TGTGCCAGCTCACCGCGGGACAGCGGGAGTTTTAAAGATGAGCAGTTCTTC. It codes for CASSPRDSGSFKDEQFF.

The gene calls are TRBV27 and TRBJ2-1; TRBD2 is a possible D gene (6 bases). Germline CDR1 is MNHEY and CDR2 is SMNVEV (reference sequence). V shed 3 bases and J shed 6 bases, with 9 bases lying between them. There are 13 residues in the CDR3. The CDR3 DNA follows: TGTGCCAGCAGTTTCTCTAGCGCCAATGAGCAGTTCTTC. It yields the protein CASSFSSANEQFF.

This clone turned up a few times. The J gene is TRBJ2-7, the V gene TRBV15; either TRBD1 or TRBD2 may supply D (5 bases each). The CDR3 is made up of 16 amino acids. The V end was cut by 1 base, the J end by 6 bases, with 19 bases between. Germline values: CDR1 LNHNV, CDR2 YYDKDF (reference sequence). Written as DNA, the CDR3 is TGTGCCACCAGCAGAGTGGATTTAGCCGGGGCGGGCGAGCAGTACTTC. Residues: CATSRVDLAGAGEQYF.

This chain joins TRBV13 and TRBJ1-2; 8 bases match TRBD1. Germline CDR1 and CDR2: PRHDT and FYEKMQ (reference sequence). The CDR3 runs 13 residues. The junction had 7 bases not matched to a gene; V was cut back by 6 bases and J by 7 bases. The CDR3 region has the DNA TGTGCCAGCAGTTACGACAGGGGTTCTGGCTACACCTTC. Its translation: CASSYDRGSGYTF.

The CDR3 region has the DNA TGTGCCAGCATCCGGGCGCCCGGATACAATGAGCAGTTCTTC. It yields the protein CASIRAPGYNEQFF. The chain links TRBV6-5 to TRBJ2-1; the D is unclear. This CDR3 is 14 amino acids long. Trimming pared 7 bases from V and 4 bases from J, leaving 14 bases between. Germline CDR1 and CDR2: MNHEY and SVGAGI.

J is TRBJ1-2 and V is TRBV6-1; TRBD1 might be the D (6 bases). Trimming took 1 base from V and 4 from J, leaving 13 bases between them. From germline, CDR1 is MNHNS and CDR2 SASEGT. The CDR3 sequence is 15 residues long. In nucleotides, the CDR3 is TGTGCCAGCAGTGAAGACGGCAGGGGAGGCTATGGCTACACCTTC. Translating it yields CASSEDGRGGYGYTF.

V is TRBV6-5 and J is TRBJ2-5; D might be TRBD1 (5 bases). The DNA matches TRBJ2-7 better at its end, which makes the J call doubtful. The germline V gene encodes CDR1 MNHEY and CDR2 SVGAGI. The CDR3 covers 13 residues. The CDR3 loop reads CASSYPPRDEQYF. CDR3 coding DNA: TGTGCCAGCAGTTACCCACCCAGGGACGAGCAGTACTTC.

The V call is TRBV18, the J call TRBJ1-2; the D is unclear. Germline V CDR1 and CDR2: KGHSH, LQKENI. The length of the CDR3 is 15 residues. Trimming left V 2 bases short and J 2 bases short, with 12 bases between. CDR3 sequence (DNA): TGTGCCAGCTCACCATCCGAGTCTCTAAACTATGGCTACACCTTC. The encoded protein is CASSPSESLNYGYTF.

The chain combines TRBV5-4 with TRBJ1-1; D remains unclear. Trimming took off 4 bases at V and 1 base at J, with 8 bases between the two ends. This CDR3 spans 13 amino acids. Germline V gene data show CDR1 as SGHNT and CDR2 as YYREEE (reference sequence). The DNA for the CDR3 is TGTGCCAGCAGCCCTCGAACGAACACTGAAGCTTTCTTT. Its protein product is CASSPRTNTEAFF.

The genes are TRBV5-4 and TRBJ2-7; 12 positions agree with TRBD2. The CDR3 spans 16 residues. Germline loops: CDR1 SGHNT, CDR2 YYREEE (reference sequence). Losses at the gene ends were 0 bases for V and 2 bases for J; bases not matched to a gene: 3. The CDR3 DNA reads as TGTGCCAGCAGCTTGGGACTAGCGGGAGTAGCCTACGAGCAGTACTTC. As protein: CASSLGLAGVAYEQYF.

The chain links TRBV18 to TRBJ1-4; weak D call: TRBD1 (5 bases). This CDR3 comprises 15 residues. Trimming pared 1 base from V and 4 bases from J, leaving 10 bases between. CDR1 and CDR2 (germline): KGHSH, LQKENI. The DNA of the CDR3 is TGTGCCAGCTCACCACGAGGGACGCGTAATGAAAAACTGTTTTTT. Translated, it gives CASSPRGTRNEKLFF.

This sequence joins TRBV21-1 and TRBJ2-2; TRBD2 is the table's D call, not checked against the DNA. TRBV21-1 is deemed a pseudogene. CDR3 length equals 15 residues. The CDR3 coding sequence is TGTGCCAGCAGAGAGGGTTGGACCCACACCGGGGAGCTGTTTTTT. It encodes CASREGWTHTGELFF.

This chain uses TRBV2 with TRBJ1-6, with D maybe TRBD1 (6 bases). Germline CDR1 is SNHLY and CDR2 is FYNNEI. This CDR3 contains 17 residues. The ends were cut back, 7 bases at V and 3 bases at J, with 19 bases in the middle. The chain's CDR3 is CASTFLQGPDYNSPLHF. In DNA form, the CDR3 reads TGTGCCAGCACTTTTTTACAGGGTCCCGACTATAATTCACCCCTCCACTTT.

J is TRBJ2-5 and V is TRBV6-1; perhaps TRBD2 as D (7 bases). This CDR3 region has 14 residues. Germline CDR1 reads MNHNS; CDR2 reads SASEGT. The V end was cut by 9 bases, the J end by 5 bases, with 19 bases between. The CDR3 reads CASGGGPRRETQYF. The CDR3 nucleotides read TGTGCCAGTGGCGGGGGCCCGCGGAGGGAGACCCAGTACTTC.

The chain combines TRBV10-3 with TRBJ1-1; weak D call: TRBD1 (6 bases). The V end lost 3 bases, the J end lost 2 bases, and 13 bases lay between the germline ends. The CDR3 is made up of 15 amino acids. Germline V CDR1 and CDR2: ENHRY, SYGVKD. The CDR3 reads CAISDSGTPNTEAFF. Written as DNA, the CDR3 is TGTGCCATCAGTGATTCCGGGACACCAAACACTGAAGCTTTCTTT.

V and J are TRBV9 and TRBJ2-2; D remains unclear. V lost 5 bases and J lost 7, with 9 bases in between. The CDR3 extends over 12 amino acids. Per the germline V gene, CDR1 is SGDLS and CDR2 is YYNGEE. This CDR3 is CASSALGGELFF. The CDR3 DNA reads TGTGCCAGCAGTGCCTTGGGCGGGGAGCTGTTTTTT.

The chain is built from TRBV28 and TRBJ2-7; D not resolved. Germline lookup yields CDR1 MDHEN and CDR2 SYDVKM. Trimming removed 11 bases at V and 0 bases at J, with 11 bases between. The CDR3 is 12 amino acids. The CDR3 DNA sequence: TGTGCCTCCGGGCTGCCCTCCTACGAGCAGTACTTC. As protein: CASGLPSYEQYF.

The chain couples TRBV5-4 to TRBJ2-2; D is ambiguous. From germline, CDR1 is SGHNT and CDR2 YYREEE (reference sequence). The CDR3 extends over 15 amino acids. V lost 4 bases, J lost 5 bases, and 15 bases lay in between. Here the CDR3 DNA reads TGTGCCAGCAGCCCTGGACGTCTTGGGACCGGGGAGCTGTTTTTT. This sequence encodes CASSPGRLGTGELFF.

The chain has TRBV6-1 and TRBJ1-4, with TRBD1 matching 7 bases. V lost 3 bases and J lost 5; bases outside the gene matches: 9. Germline-derived CDR1 and CDR2 are MNHNS and SASEGT. This CDR3 contains 16 residues. The CDR3 is CASSDVRDSLNEKLFF. The CDR3 bases are TGTGCCAGCAGTGACGTTCGGGACAGCCTAAATGAAAAACTGTTTTTT.

The chain carries TRBV19 and TRBJ2-7, with D perhaps TRBD1 or TRBD2 (5 bases each). Trimming cost V 5 bases and J 3 bases, with 14 bases left between them. This CDR3 region has 14 residues. The V gene's germline CDR1 is LNHDA and CDR2 SQIVND (reference sequence). The CDR3 nucleotides read TGTGCCAGTAGTTTCAGCAGGGACCACTACGAGCAGTACTTC. It translates to CASSFSRDHYEQYF. Based on the CDR3 plus reference TRBV19 and TRBJ2-7, the full variable domain is DGGITQSPKYLFRKEGQNVTLSCEQNLNHDAMYWYRQDPGQGLRLIYYSQIVNDFQKGDIAEGYSVSREKKESFPLTVTSAQKNPTAFYLCASSFSRDHYEQYFGPGTRLTVT.

The J gene is TRBJ1-1, the V gene TRBV10-1; D not resolved. Trimming cost V 8 bases and J 1 base, with 20 bases left between them. Germline V gene lookup returns CDR1 WNHNN and CDR2 SYGVQD (reference sequence). The CDR3 runs to 16 residues. In DNA form, the CDR3 reads TGCGCCAGCTCCCCCATCCGGGGATGTGCGAACACTGAAGCTTTCTTT. Translating gives CASSPIRGCANTEAFF.

The chain links TRBV9 to TRBJ1-3; 7 nucleotides agree with TRBD1. Germline CDR1 and CDR2: SGDLS and YYNGEE. CDR3 length equals 17 residues. Trimming removed 4 bases from V and 0 bases from J; junction bases left unmatched: 10. The CDR3: CASSPPTGTDSGNTIYF. The CDR3 bases are TGTGCCAGCAGCCCCCCCACCGGGACAGACTCTGGAAACACCATATATTTT.